This TCR beta chain appears in the sequencing data of a study of cytomegalovirus exposure and HLA in healthy donors. Germline V gene sequence: CDR1 SGHTA, CDR2 FQGNSA. V was shortened by 4 bases and J by 4 bases, with 11 bases between the two germline ends. This CDR3 comprises 14 residues. It was with 60 Vbeta and 13 Jbeta primers that the PCR ran. The method was immunoSEQ multiplex PCR; TCRdb's version includes in-frame clones alone and lacks a portion of them. Of around 300,000 clones in the sample, roughly four fifths are singletons; the top ten hold roughly 2%. The receptor's source is a woman aged 35 to 49 in good health and CMV-seropositive. Sequencing used PBMCs. The chain joins TRBV7-2 to TRBJ1-3; D is possibly TRBD1 (5 bases). The DNA for the CDR3 is TGTGCCAGCAGCTACCCAGGGTCCGGAAACACCATATATTTT. This encodes CASSYPGSGNTIYF.